The entry that follows covers one TCR beta chain sequence. What it binds is unknown. These data come from a study of T cell responses to AZD1222 COVID-19 vaccine. As for the study in general: Pooling of second doses given at about 4 or about 12 weeks was done. General study results and limits: Among vaccine-associated CD4 TCRs, coverage spanned spike, with dominance at 160-218 and 743-854. Donors skewed white British and female; clonal diversity was possibly underestimated.

The CDR3 is 12 residues long. CDR1 is MNHEY, CDR2 SVGAGI, per germline. Trimming shortened V by 7 bases and J by 6 bases, and 13 bases separated the two germline ends. This table comes from immunoSEQ multiplex PCR, and its TCRdb copy is limited to in-frame clones, with some not included. The table records approximately 110,000 clones, more than 85% of them present only once. This specimen consisted of peripheral blood, obtained on day 0 of AZD1222 vaccination. This clonotype was sampled from an adult in good health. The genes are TRBV6-5 and TRBJ2-7, with D hard to call. The CDR3 is CASTQAPGEQYF. In nucleotides, the CDR3 is TGTGCCAGCACACAAGCGCCCGGCGAGCAGTACTTC.